These T cell receptor beta chains were read from a single sample in a study of OX40 agonist ivuxolimab in advanced cancers. Clones were read by immunoSEQ multiplex PCR, and TCRdb kept only the in-frame ones, dropping some. The sample shows about 88,000 clones, more than 80% of them seen only once. Sequenced here: CD4+ or CD8+ T cells sorted from blood, sampled in a trial of the OX40 agonist ivuxolimab. The receptors here all came from an adult with an advanced solid tumor such as melanoma, head and neck, liver or kidney cancer. Both conserved end residues are part of each CDR3. The D gene is left open where the match is weak. Clone sizes are given selectively: once, few, many, or a class where the clone is expanded.

J gene	clone size	D gene	V gene	CDR3 protein	CDR3 DNA
TRBJ1-4	.	.	TRBV2	CASSDRGGTNEKLFF	TGTGCCAGCAGTGACAGGGGTGGCACTAATGAAAAACTGTTTTTT
TRBJ2-3	.	TRBD2	TRBV30	CAWSRWTRNTDTQYF	TGTGCCTGGAGCCGATGGACTAGGAACACAGATACGCAGTATTTT
TRBJ2-1	.	.	TRBV28	CASSSPFLLYNEQFF	TGTGCCAGCAGTTCCCCGTTCCTCCTATACAATGAGCAGTTCTTC
TRBJ2-7	.	.	TRBV30	CAWSVRRRTSSYEQYF	TGTGCCTGGAGTGTACGGAGGAGGACGAGCTCCTACGAGCAGTACTTC
TRBJ2-1	.	.	TRBV13	CASSLVSGQNEQFF	TGTGCCAGCAGCTTAGTATCAGGGCAAAATGAGCAGTTCTTC
TRBJ1-3	few	.	TRBV10-3	CAISESTQRGNTIYF	TGTGCCATCAGTGAGTCTACACAGAGAGGAAACACCATATATTTT
TRBJ1-2	.	.	TRBV5-1	CASSPRGGAGYGYTF	TGCGCCAGCAGCCCCCGAGGGGGAGCAGGCTATGGCTACACCTTC
TRBJ2-1	.	.	TRBV20-1	CSASPTYEQFF	TGCAGTGCTAGTCCGACTTATGAGCAGTTCTTC
TRBJ1-5	.	.	TRBV7-8	CASSGRHSNQPQHF	TGTGCCAGCAGCGGACGGCATAGCAATCAGCCCCAGCATTTT
TRBJ2-7	.	.	TRBV7-9	CASSPGTYPEQYF	TGTGCCAGCAGCCCCGGGACGTATCCCGAGCAGTACTTC
TRBJ2-5	.	TRBD1	TRBV2	CARSRDRGSGGQETQYF	TGTGCCAGGTCCCGGGACAGGGGCTCGGGGGGCCAAGAGACCCAGTACTTC
TRBJ1-5	.	TRBD1	TRBV2	CASTSGTGGRDQPQHF	TGTGCCAGCACGTCCGGGACAGGGGGTCGCGATCAGCCCCAGCATTTT
TRBJ2-7	.	.	TRBV5-6	CASSLYSGRSGEQYF	TGTGCCAGCAGCTTGTACAGCGGGCGGTCGGGCGAGCAGTACTTC
TRBJ1-5	few	.	TRBV7-8	CASSLGPGNQPQHF	TGTGCCAGCAGCTTAGGGCCGGGAAATCAGCCCCAGCATTTT
TRBJ1-2	few	TRBD1	TRBV10-3	CAISDGQGAGYTF	TGTGCCATCAGTGACGGGCAGGGGGCTGGCTACACCTTC
TRBJ2-2	.	.	TRBV27	CASSFSGLLGRELFF	TGTGCCAGCAGTTTCTCGGGGCTCCTTGGTCGGGAGCTGTTTTTT
TRBJ2-7	.	TRBD1	TRBV7-2	CASSFPRGQGPYEQYF	TGTGCCAGCAGCTTCCCTAGGGGACAGGGACCCTACGAGCAGTACTTC
TRBJ1-2	few	.	TRBV9	CASSRDSYGYTF	TGTGCCAGCAGCAGAGACAGTTATGGCTACACCTTC
TRBJ1-4	.	.	TRBV18	CASSPRAGVEKLFF	TGTGCCAGCTCACCACGGGCAGGGGTTGAAAAACTGTTTTTT
TRBJ2-1	.	.	TRBV5-8	CASSTRLVSPYNEQFF	TGTGCCAGCAGCACCCGGTTAGTGTCCCCCTACAATGAGCAGTTCTTC
TRBJ2-5	.	.	TRBV19	CASSFRGETQYF	TGTGCCAGTAGTTTCCGAGGGGAGACCCAGTACTTC
TRBJ2-4	.	.	TRBV2	CARSEGLAKNIQYF	TGTGCCAGATCCGAGGGACTAGCCAAAAACATTCAGTACTTC
TRBJ2-3	.	TRBD2	TRBV19	CASSIAGLAFYTQYF	TGTGCCAGTAGTATTGCGGGACTAGCGTTTTATACGCAGTATTTT
TRBJ1-2	once	.	TRBV6-5	CASSYPGHLLSYTF	TGTGCCAGCAGTTACCCCGGGCATCTGCTGAGCTACACCTTC